This T cell receptor beta chain was identified in a study of spatial heterogeneity in lung cancer. Overall study findings and caveats: Within tumors, counts of expanded alpha and beta TCRs tracked tumor mutation counts.

Time point: sample taken at primary tumor resection. This clonotype was observed at least ten times. Antigen unknown. TCRdb recomputed calls from the 5' RACE reads with MiXCR, one row per CDR3 protein. This table holds around 9,600 distinct CDR3 sequences, around 5.1% found once. Looked up from germline, CDR1 is DFQATT and CDR2 is SNEGSKA (reference sequence). Trimming took 1 base from V and 3 from J; bases not matched to a gene: 3. The length of the CDR3 is 15 residues. Specimen: lung tumor tissue, collected at surgery. The chain combines TRBV20-1 with TRBJ2-5, with 12 bases identical to TRBD1. The receptor was derived from a female donor with early-stage non-small cell lung cancer. CDR3 protein: CSARVGTGGKETQYF. The DNA of the CDR3 is TGCAGTGCTAGAGTCGGGACAGGGGGCAAAGAGACCCAGTACTTC.